These T cell receptor beta chains were read from a single sample in a study of naive and memory T cell subsets. TCRdb re-analysed the UMI-ligation and nested PCR reads in MiXCR, keeping a single row per CDR3 protein. The sample consists of more than 20,000 distinct CDR3 sequences, 4.5% to 7% of them appearing once. The material sequenced was skin, taken from a tuberculin skin test site. The origin of the receptors is an adult in good health. Both conserved end residues are part of each CDR3. D genes are given only for firm matches. A clone size is listed for some rows: how often the clone was seen (once, few, many), or a class if it is expanded.

d_call	v_call	j_call	clone_size	cdr3_aa	cdr3_nt
-	TRBV19	TRBJ2-6	many	CASRHTSGANVLTF	TGTGCCAGTAGACACACCTCTGGGGCCAACGTCCTGACTTTC
TRBD1	TRBV10-3	TRBJ1-1	few	CAIKGTESPSRSEAFF	TGTGCCATCAAGGGGACAGAATCTCCCTCAAGGTCTGAAGCTTTCTTT
-	TRBV20-1	TRBJ1-5	-	CSVLRESNQPQHF	TGCAGTGTGCTGAGAGAGAGCAATCAGCCCCAGCATTTT
-	TRBV3-1	TRBJ2-1	few	CASSQVPYNEQFF	TGTGCCAGCAGCCAAGTCCCCTACAATGAGCAGTTCTTC
-	TRBV20-1	TRBJ2-1	many	CSARLTRSSYNEQFF	TGCAGTGCTAGATTGACTAGGAGCTCCTACAATGAGCAGTTCTTC
-	TRBV5-5	TRBJ2-5	-	CASSNWETQYF	TGTGCCAGCAGCAACTGGGAGACCCAGTACTTC
TRBD2	TRBV7-8	TRBJ2-2	many	CASSLGVTSGRTGELFF	TGTGCCAGCAGCTTAGGCGTTACTAGCGGGAGAACCGGGGAGCTGTTTTTT
-	TRBV7-3	TRBJ2-3	many	CASSLGSSTDTQYF	TGTGCCAGCAGCTTGGGGTCGTCCACAGATACGCAGTATTTT
-	TRBV18	TRBJ1-1	few	CASSPRAVNTEAFF	TGTGCCAGCTCCCCTAGGGCAGTTAACACTGAAGCTTTCTTT
TRBD1	TRBV7-8	TRBJ2-7	many	CASSPRDRVKSYEQYF	TGTGCCAGCAGCCCACGGGACAGGGTAAAATCCTACGAGCAGTACTTC
-	TRBV4-2	TRBJ1-4	few	CAKTGFSEKLFF	TGTGCCAAAACGGGTTTTAGTGAAAAACTGTTTTTT
TRBD1	TRBV18	TRBJ2-1	many	CASSPGQGGSNEQFF	TGTGCCAGCTCACCCGGACAGGGAGGTTCGAATGAGCAGTTCTTC
TRBD2	TRBV4-1	TRBJ2-7	many	CASSQVLAGPYEQYF	TGCGCCAGCAGCCAAGTACTAGCGGGTCCCTACGAGCAGTACTTC
TRBD1	TRBV9	TRBJ1-2	-	CASSANPGQTHYGYTF	TGTGCCAGCAGCGCGAATCCGGGACAGACCCACTATGGCTACACCTTC
TRBD1	TRBV6-5	TRBJ1-2	few	CASSYSLQGAGANGYTF	TGTGCCAGCAGTTACTCGCTACAGGGGGCGGGGGCCAATGGCTACACCTTC
TRBD2	TRBV15	TRBJ2-5	many	CATSRGLAGRQETQYF	TGTGCCACCAGCAGGGGACTAGCGGGCCGCCAAGAGACCCAGTACTTC
-	TRBV5-1	TRBJ2-5	many	CASSLPLAFGETQYF	TGCGCCAGCAGCTTACCATTGGCCTTCGGGGAGACCCAGTACTTC
-	TRBV5-4	TRBJ1-1	-	CASSLLGFNTEAFF	TGTGCCAGCAGCTTGTTGGGGTTTAACACTGAAGCTTTCTTT
-	TRBV7-9	TRBJ1-4	few	CAFQGNEKLFF	TGTGCCTTTCAGGGTAATGAAAAACTGTTTTTT
TRBD2	TRBV27	TRBJ2-2	few	CASSWEGGAGELFF	TGTGCCAGCAGCTGGGAGGGTGGGGCCGGGGAGCTGTTTTTT
-	TRBV27	TRBJ1-2	-	CASSHRVPINNYGYTF	TGTGCCAGCAGCCACCGGGTTCCAATTAATAACTATGGCTACACCTTC
-	TRBV7-8	TRBJ2-4	many	CASSTEAGRKNIQYF	TGTGCCAGCAGCACAGAGGCGGGTAGAAAAAACATTCAGTACTTC
-	TRBV2	TRBJ1-5	-	CASGGVFRDIRYNQPQHF	TGTGCCAGCGGTGGGGTATTCCGGGACATTCGATACAATCAGCCCCAGCATTTT
-	TRBV6-2/TRBV6-3	TRBJ2-3	-	CASQIGGSTDTQYF	TGTGCCAGCCAGATCGGGGGATCCACAGATACGCAGTATTTT
-	TRBV11-2	TRBJ2-2	many	CASSLIRDTGELFF	TGTGCCAGCAGCTTAATAAGGGACACCGGGGAGCTGTTTTTT
-	TRBV20-1	TRBJ2-3	medium-sized	CSAGPSATSTDTQYF	TGCAGTGCCGGCCCTAGCGCAACTAGCACAGATACGCAGTATTTT
-	TRBV11-2	TRBJ2-7	many	CASSWTTGPREQYF	TGTGCCAGCAGCTGGACAACAGGGCCTCGCGAGCAGTACTTC
TRBD2	TRBV27	TRBJ2-1	many	CASSLEAGGYRNEQFF	TGTGCCAGCAGTTTAGAAGCGGGAGGATATAGGAATGAGCAGTTCTTC
-	TRBV20-1	TRBJ2-7	many	CSAHRAPYEQYF	TGCAGTGCACATCGGGCCCCCTACGAGCAGTACTTC
-	TRBV27	TRBJ2-1	many	CASSLGWVEVDEQFF	TGTGCCAGCAGCCTCGGGTGGGTCGAAGTGGATGAGCAGTTCTTC
-	TRBV5-1	TRBJ2-3	many	CASSERGASRDTQYF	TGCGCCAGCAGCGAGAGGGGGGCCAGTAGGGATACGCAGTATTTT
-	TRBV7-7	TRBJ2-1	-	CASSADSYNEQFF	TGTGCTAGCAGCGCCGACTCGTACAATGAGCAGTTCTTC
TRBD2	TRBV7-2	TRBJ2-1	many	CAVDGSGTNYNEQFF	TGTGCCGTGGACGGGTCCGGGACTAACTACAATGAGCAGTTCTTC
TRBD1	TRBV19	TRBJ1-5	many	CASSITTSTGGDQPQHF	TGTGCCAGTAGTATAACTACTTCGACAGGGGGAGATCAGCCCCAGCATTTT
-	TRBV7-3	TRBJ2-1	-	CASSRGLHNEQFF	TGTGCCAGCAGCCGTGGGTTGCACAATGAGCAGTTCTTC
TRBD1	TRBV7-9	TRBJ1-4	few	CASSPGAGTGGRNEKLFF	TGTGCCAGCAGCCCCGGCGCCGGGACAGGGGGCAGGAATGAAAAACTGTTTTTT
-	TRBV7-2	TRBJ2-2	few	CASSPDSRRTGELFF	TGTGCCAGCAGCCCAGACTCCAGAAGGACCGGGGAGCTGTTTTTT
-	TRBV28	TRBJ2-1	medium-sized	CASSLTGLRHTYNEQFF	TGTGCCAGCAGTCTGACCGGGCTCAGACATACCTACAATGAGCAGTTCTTC
TRBD1	TRBV6-1	TRBJ2-7	many	CASRTGGYYEQYF	TGTGCCAGCAGGACAGGGGGATACTACGAGCAGTACTTC
TRBD2	TRBV4-2	TRBJ2-3	few	CASSPQPQRGGGDTQYF	TGTGCCAGCAGCCCACAACCCCAGCGGGGCGGGGGAGATACGCAGTATTTT
-	TRBV4-1	TRBJ2-7	many	CASSFRPEGGYEQYF	TGCGCCAGCAGCTTCCGCCCTGAGGGAGGTTACGAGCAGTACTTC
TRBD1	TRBV28	TRBJ2-2	medium-sized	CASSPGRGRSGELFF	TGTGCCAGCAGTCCCGGCAGGGGGCGGAGCGGGGAGCTGTTTTTT
-	TRBV12-3/TRBV12-4	TRBJ2-1	many	CASSLDSGTYNEQFF	TGTGCCAGCAGTTTAGATAGCGGAACCTACAATGAGCAGTTCTTC
TRBD2	TRBV20-1	TRBJ2-1	medium-sized	CSAPRSGTSARSYNEQFF	TGCAGTGCCCCGCGTAGTGGGACTAGCGCCCGATCCTACAATGAGCAGTTCTTC
TRBD1	TRBV29-1	TRBJ2-6	many	CSVTGPSGANVLTF	TGCAGCGTGACAGGGCCCTCTGGGGCCAACGTCCTGACTTTC
TRBD1	TRBV29-1	TRBJ2-7	many	CSVVPGQGVYEQYF	TGCAGCGTTGTACCGGGACAGGGGGTCTACGAGCAGTACTTC
-	TRBV7-2	TRBJ2-7	few	CASGPRSVAYEQYF	TGTGCCAGTGGCCCCCGTAGTGTGGCTTACGAGCAGTACTTC
TRBD2	TRBV4-2	TRBJ2-2	-	CASSQAGGLGELFF	TGTGCCAGCAGCCAAGCGGGAGGGCTAGGGGAGCTGTTTTTT